These 21 T cell receptor beta chains were all obtained from the same sample, sequenced in a study of blood T cell repertoires in COVID-19. TCRdb's copy holds only in-frame clones and misses some; the assay was immunoSEQ multiplex PCR. The table lists about 220,000 clones, about 85% of them singletons. Sequenced input: peripheral blood. These receptors all stem from a man between 50 and 59 years old who had recovered from COVID-19.

The rearrangement joins TRBV28 to TRBJ2-7; 10 bases match TRBD1. Germline V gene sequence: CDR1 MDHEN, CDR2 SYDVKM. Trimming cost V 1 base and J 6 bases; bases outside gene matches: 6. This CDR3 region has 15 residues. CDR3 coding DNA: TGTGCCAGCAGTTTATCGGACAGGGGGGCACTCGAGCAGTACTTC. Amino acids: CASSLSDRGALEQYF.

The genes are TRBV3-1 (or the pseudogene TRBV3-2) and TRBJ2-7, with TRBD1 matching 7 bases. Germline V lookup: CDR1 LGHDT, CDR2 YNNKEL (reference sequence). The CDR3 length is 14 residues. V lost 4 bases to trimming and J lost 5 bases; unmatched junction nucleotides: 8. The CDR3 coding sequence is TGTGCCAGCAGCCGCAACCGGGACAGACACGAGCAGTACTTC. This translates into CASSRNRDRHEQYF.

The gene calls are TRBV28 and TRBJ2-7; D is possibly TRBD1 (5 bases). Looked up from germline, CDR1 is MDHEN and CDR2 is SYDVKM. V was cut by 2 bases and J by 3 bases, with 11 bases left in between. The CDR3 consists of 14 residues. DNA of the CDR3: TGTGCCAGCAGTTTAACGGCAGGGTTCTACGAGCAGTACTTC. It is translated as CASSLTAGFYEQYF.

This clone was counted a single time. The chain employs TRBV5-4 and TRBJ2-3, with 12 bases aligning to TRBD2. V trimming: 4 bases; J trimming: 5 bases; junction bases outside the gene matches: 8. Germline V gene sequence: CDR1 SGHNT, CDR2 YYREEE (reference sequence). This CDR3 spans 16 amino acids. As DNA, the CDR3 is TGTGCCAGCAGCCTAGCGGGAGGGCCTAAGGGAGATACGCAGTATTTT. This gives the protein CASSLAGGPKGDTQYF.

The rearrangement uses TRBV27 and TRBJ2-7, with 9 bases identical to TRBD1. J was trimmed by 5 bases and V by 5 bases; bases with no gene match: 7. CDR1 and CDR2 (germline): MNHEY, SMNVEV (reference sequence). This CDR3 is built from 14 residues. This CDR3 reads CASSAGQGSNEQYF. CDR3 nucleotide sequence: TGTGCCAGCAGTGCGGGACAGGGTTCCAACGAGCAGTACTTC.

The chain recombines TRBV2 with TRBJ1-5; 9 bases match TRBD1. The ends lost 3 bases at V and 7 bases at J; junction bases unmatched: 7. The germline V gene encodes CDR1 SNHLY and CDR2 FYNNEI. This CDR3 spans 15 amino acids. In DNA form, the CDR3 reads TGTGCCAGCAGTGAGGGTGGACAGGGGAAACAGCCCCAGCATTTT. It codes for CASSEGGQGKQPQHF.

This rearrangement joins TRBV9 to TRBJ1-6; the D gene is possibly TRBD1 (5 bases). Trimming cost V 3 bases and J 7 bases, with 14 bases left between them. Germline loops: CDR1 SGDLS, CDR2 YYNGEE. This CDR3 has 15 residues. CDR3 DNA: TGTGCCAGCAGCGGGGAAGGGGATGGAAATTCACCCCTCCACTTT. Its protein is CASSGEGDGNSPLHF.

The V gene is TRBV6-6, the J gene TRBJ1-5, with TRBD1 as a possible D gene (6 bases). Germline lookup yields CDR1 MNHNY and CDR2 SVGAGI (reference sequence). Trimming shortened V by 5 bases and J by 1 base, and 18 bases separated the two germline ends. The CDR3 runs to 17 residues. CDR3 amino acids: CASSQRGGGRSNQPQHF. In DNA, the CDR3 is TGTGCCAGCAGTCAGCGAGGGGGGGGCAGGAGCAATCAGCCCCAGCATTTT.

The chain links TRBV2 to TRBJ2-1, with 8 nucleotides matching TRBD2. The CDR3 sequence is 13 residues long. V lost 7 bases and J lost 5; bases outside the gene matches: 4. The germline V gene encodes CDR1 SNHLY and CDR2 FYNNEI. The CDR3: CASKGLGDNEQFF. The CDR3 bases are TGTGCCAGCAAGGGACTAGGGGACAATGAGCAGTTCTTC.

The chain uses TRBV19 and TRBJ1-4; no clear D gene. The CDR3 has 15 residues. Trimming removed 6 bases at V and 6 bases at J, with 17 bases between. Germline V gene lookup returns CDR1 LNHDA and CDR2 SQIVND (reference sequence). CDR3 region: CASRSQAGGHEKLFF. CDR3 in DNA: TGTGCCAGTAGGTCCCAGGCAGGAGGTCATGAAAAACTGTTTTTT.

The chain uses TRBV7-7 and TRBJ2-1, with 9 bases that match TRBD2. Germline lookup yields CDR1 SSHAT and CDR2 FNYEAQ (reference sequence). The CDR3 length is 17 residues. The ends lost 5 bases at V and 1 base at J; junction bases unmatched: 9. CDR3 DNA sequence: TGTGCCAGCAGCCGTAGCGGGAGTGTTGTTTCCTACAATGAGCAGTTCTTC. Protein product: CASSRSGSVVSYNEQFF.

The gene calls are TRBV18 and TRBJ1-5; TRBD1 matches at 8 bases. This CDR3 comprises 16 residues. CDR1 and CDR2 (germline): KGHSH, LQKENI. V lost 3 bases and J lost 6; bases outside the gene matches: 10. The CDR3 loop is CASSPTGQAVSQPQHF. CDR3 coding DNA: TGTGCCAGCTCACCTACGGGACAGGCCGTAAGTCAGCCCCAGCATTTT.

The CDR3 is CASSPRGGWGEKLFF. Written as DNA, the CDR3 is TGTGCCAGCAGCCCAAGGGGGGGGTGGGGTGAAAAACTGTTTTTT. V and J are TRBV27 and TRBJ1-4, with D perhaps TRBD1 (6 bases). This CDR3 contains 15 residues. Trimming took 6 bases from V and 7 from J, leaving 18 bases between them. CDR1 and CDR2 from the germline V gene are MNHEY and SMNVEV (reference sequence).

This chain joins TRBV27 and TRBJ2-1, with 7 nucleotides matching TRBD2. Germline CDR1 MNHEY, CDR2 SMNVEV (reference sequence). CDR3 length: 16 amino acids. The J segment lost 1 base and the V segment lost 5 bases, leaving 8 bases of the junction unmatched. The CDR3: CASSPEGRGSYNEQFF. CDR3 sequence (DNA): TGTGCCAGCAGTCCCGAAGGGCGGGGGTCCTACAATGAGCAGTTCTTC.

This sequence joins TRBV9 and TRBJ2-7; weak D call: TRBD1 (7 bases). This CDR3 is 15 amino acids long. The V gene lost 7 bases and the J gene lost 6 bases, with 23 bases spanning the gap. Germline loops: CDR1 SGDLS, CDR2 YYNGEE. The CDR3: CASAGGSGLTIEQYF. In DNA form, the CDR3 reads TGTGCCAGCGCAGGGGGTTCGGGACTGACGATCGAGCAGTACTTC.

Here the CDR3 reads CASSELDRRKQPQHF. The DNA of the CDR3 is TGTGCCAGCAGTGAATTGGACAGGAGGAAACAGCCCCAGCATTTT. V and J are TRBV6-1 and TRBJ1-5, with TRBD1 matching 7 bases. CDR3 size: 15 residues. The V gene end was trimmed by 2 bases and the J gene end by 7 bases; junction bases not matched to a gene: 8. Germline loops: CDR1 MNHNS, CDR2 SASEGT.

The V and J genes are TRBV5-6 and TRBJ1-1; D is perhaps TRBD1 (5 bases). Germline assignment: CDR1 SGHDT and CDR2 YYEEEE. CDR3 length: 17 residues. Trimming removed 2 bases at V and 4 bases at J, with 21 bases between. In DNA, the CDR3 is TGTGCCAGCAGCTTTTGGTTTGGGTTATCAAGGGGCACTGAAGCTTTCTTT. Its protein is CASSFWFGLSRGTEAFF.

In its sample, this clone was seen once. The gene calls are TRBV27 and TRBJ2-3; D is ambiguous. CDR1 and CDR2 (germline): MNHEY, SMNVEV (reference sequence). This CDR3 spans 13 amino acids. Between the trimmed V and J ends, which lost 6 bases and 0 bases, there was a span of 7 bases. The CDR3 DNA sequence: TGTGCCAGCAGGCGGCCTAGCACAGATACGCAGTATTTT. It codes for CASRRPSTDTQYF.

Comment on this clone: Other DNA sequences from this sample encode an identical CDR3 as well. The rearrangement uses TRBV18 and TRBJ1-2; TRBD1 matches 9 bases. Germline V gene sequence: CDR1 KGHSH, CDR2 LQKENI. CDR3 size: 13 residues. Trimming removed 3 bases from V and 8 bases from J; junction bases left unmatched: 4. The CDR3 DNA follows: TGTGCCAGCTCACCCCGGACAGGGGAGGGCTACACCTTC. Its protein is CASSPRTGEGYTF.

J is TRBJ2-1 and V is TRBV5-1; D ambiguous. CDR1 is SGHRS and CDR2 is YFSETQ in the germline V gene. The CDR3 consists of 14 residues. V dropped 0 bases and J dropped 5 bases, with 9 bases sitting between them. The CDR3 nucleotides are TGCGCCAGCAGCTTGGTCACAGTAAACAATGAGCAGTTCTTC. Amino acids: CASSLVTVNNEQFF.

The gene calls are TRBV9 and TRBJ2-7; maybe TRBD1 (5 bases). V dropped 3 bases and J dropped 2 bases, with 18 bases sitting between them. Germline loops: CDR1 SGDLS, CDR2 YYNGEE. This CDR3 comprises 16 residues. CDR3 bases: TGTGCCAGCAGCGACCAGCCCCGGACACCCACCTACGAGCAGTACTTC. It yields the protein CASSDQPRTPTYEQYF.